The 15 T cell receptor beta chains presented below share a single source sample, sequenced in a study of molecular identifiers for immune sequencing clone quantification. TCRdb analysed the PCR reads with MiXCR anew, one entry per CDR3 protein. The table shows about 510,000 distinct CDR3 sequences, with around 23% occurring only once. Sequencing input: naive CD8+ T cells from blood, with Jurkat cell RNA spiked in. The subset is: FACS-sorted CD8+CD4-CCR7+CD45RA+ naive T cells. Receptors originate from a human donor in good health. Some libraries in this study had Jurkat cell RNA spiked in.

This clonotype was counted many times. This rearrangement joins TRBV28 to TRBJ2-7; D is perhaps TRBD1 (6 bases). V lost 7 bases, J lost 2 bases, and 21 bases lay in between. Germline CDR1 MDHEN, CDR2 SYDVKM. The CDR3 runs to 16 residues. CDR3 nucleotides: TGTGCCAGCACCCCACGCCAGGGGCGGGTTACCTACGAGCAGTACTTC. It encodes CASTPRQGRVTYEQYF.

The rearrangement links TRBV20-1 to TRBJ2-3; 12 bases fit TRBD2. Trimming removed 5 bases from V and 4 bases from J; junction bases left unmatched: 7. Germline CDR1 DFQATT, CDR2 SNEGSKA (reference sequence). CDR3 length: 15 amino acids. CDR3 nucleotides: TGCAGTGCTTTAGGACTAGCGGGATGGGCAGATACGCAGTATTTT. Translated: CSALGLAGWADTQYF.

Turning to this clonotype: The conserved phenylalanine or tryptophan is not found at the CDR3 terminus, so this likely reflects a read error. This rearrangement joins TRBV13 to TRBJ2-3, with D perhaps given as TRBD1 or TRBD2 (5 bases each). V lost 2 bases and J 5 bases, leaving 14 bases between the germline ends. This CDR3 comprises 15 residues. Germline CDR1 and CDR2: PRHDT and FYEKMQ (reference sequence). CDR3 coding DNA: TGTGCCAGCAGCTTAACCGGGACGGCCGGAGATACGCAGTATCTT. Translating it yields CASSLTGTAGDTQYL.

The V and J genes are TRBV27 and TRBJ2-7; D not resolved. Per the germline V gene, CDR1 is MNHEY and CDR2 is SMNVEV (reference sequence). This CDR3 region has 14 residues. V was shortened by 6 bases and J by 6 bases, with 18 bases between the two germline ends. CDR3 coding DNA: TGTGCCAGCAGCAGAGGTGAACTCATCGGCGAGCAGTACTTC. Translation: CASSRGELIGEQYF.

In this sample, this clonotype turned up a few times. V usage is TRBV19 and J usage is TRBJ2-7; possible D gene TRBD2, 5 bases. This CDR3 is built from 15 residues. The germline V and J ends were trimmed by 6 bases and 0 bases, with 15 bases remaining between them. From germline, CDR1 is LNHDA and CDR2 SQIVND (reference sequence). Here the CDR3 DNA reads TGTGCCAGTAGGTCGGGCCCGGGAAGCTCCTACGAGCAGTACTTC. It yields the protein CASRSGPGSSYEQYF.

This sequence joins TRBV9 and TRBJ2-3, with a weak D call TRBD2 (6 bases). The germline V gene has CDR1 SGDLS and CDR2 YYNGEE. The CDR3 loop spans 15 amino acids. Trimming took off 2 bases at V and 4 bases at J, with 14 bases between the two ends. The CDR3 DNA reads TGTGCCAGCAGCGTCTTCGGGAGAGACGCAGATACGCAGTATTTT. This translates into CASSVFGRDADTQYF.

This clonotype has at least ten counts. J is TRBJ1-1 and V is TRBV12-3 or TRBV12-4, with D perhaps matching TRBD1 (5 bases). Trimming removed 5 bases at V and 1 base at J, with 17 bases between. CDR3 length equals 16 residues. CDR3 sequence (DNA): TGTGCCAGCAGTCCGTATCCGGGACGGGAGAACACTGAAGCTTTCTTT. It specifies CASSPYPGRENTEAFF.

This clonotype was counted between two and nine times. CDR3 in amino acids: CASSQESLAGDNEQFF. CDR3 bases: TGCGCCAGCAGCCAAGAATCGCTAGCGGGGGACAATGAGCAGTTCTTC. The chain is built from TRBV4-3 and TRBJ2-1, with 10 bases that match TRBD2. From germline, CDR1 is LGHNA and CDR2 YSLEER. V dropped 0 bases and J dropped 5; count of bases not matched to a gene: 4. The CDR3 runs to 16 residues.

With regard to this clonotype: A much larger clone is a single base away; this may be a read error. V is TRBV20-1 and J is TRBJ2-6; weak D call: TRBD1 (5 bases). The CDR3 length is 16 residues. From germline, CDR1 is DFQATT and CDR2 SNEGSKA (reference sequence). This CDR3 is CSARERRNSGANVPTF. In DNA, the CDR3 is TGCAGTGCTAGAGAGAGACGTAACTCTGGGGCCAACGTCCCGACTTTC.

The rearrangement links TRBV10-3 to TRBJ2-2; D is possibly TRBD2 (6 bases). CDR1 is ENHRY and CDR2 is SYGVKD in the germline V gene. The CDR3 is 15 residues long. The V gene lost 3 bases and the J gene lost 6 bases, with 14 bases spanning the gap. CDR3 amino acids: CAISDPPSGAGELFF. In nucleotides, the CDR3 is TGTGCCATCAGTGATCCTCCCTCGGGAGCCGGGGAGCTGTTTTTT.

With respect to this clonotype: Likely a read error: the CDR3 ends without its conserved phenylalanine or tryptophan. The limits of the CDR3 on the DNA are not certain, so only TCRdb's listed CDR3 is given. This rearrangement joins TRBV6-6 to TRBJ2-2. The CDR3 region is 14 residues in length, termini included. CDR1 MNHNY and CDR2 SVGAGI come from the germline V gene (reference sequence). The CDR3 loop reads CASTAPENTGELSL.

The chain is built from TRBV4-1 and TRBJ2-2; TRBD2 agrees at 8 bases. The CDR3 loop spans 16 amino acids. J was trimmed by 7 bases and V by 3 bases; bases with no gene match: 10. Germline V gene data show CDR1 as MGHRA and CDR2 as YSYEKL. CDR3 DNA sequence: TGCGCCAGCAGCCAGGCGGCGGCAGCGGGAGTCGGGGAGCTGTTTTTT. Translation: CASSQAAAAGVGELFF.

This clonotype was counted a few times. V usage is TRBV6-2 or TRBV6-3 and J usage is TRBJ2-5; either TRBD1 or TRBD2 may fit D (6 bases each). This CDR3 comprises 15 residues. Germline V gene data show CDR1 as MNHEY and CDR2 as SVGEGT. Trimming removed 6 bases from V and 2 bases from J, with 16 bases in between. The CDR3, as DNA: TGTGCCAGCAGCCAAGATCGGGGGCCACAAGAGACCCAGTACTTC. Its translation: CASSQDRGPQETQYF.

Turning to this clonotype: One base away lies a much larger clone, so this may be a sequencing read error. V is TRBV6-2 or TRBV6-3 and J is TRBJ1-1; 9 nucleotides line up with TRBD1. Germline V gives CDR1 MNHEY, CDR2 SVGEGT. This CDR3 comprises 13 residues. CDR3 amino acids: CTSRGQGLTEAFF. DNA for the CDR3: TGTACCAGCAGGGGACAGGGATTAACTGAAGCTTTCTTT.

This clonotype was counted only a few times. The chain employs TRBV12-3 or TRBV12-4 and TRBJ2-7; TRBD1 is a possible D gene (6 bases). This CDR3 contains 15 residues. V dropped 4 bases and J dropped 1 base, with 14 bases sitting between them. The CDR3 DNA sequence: TGTGCCAGCAGTTATAAGGACAGTCTGTCCTACGAGCAGTACTTC. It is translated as CASSYKDSLSYEQYF.